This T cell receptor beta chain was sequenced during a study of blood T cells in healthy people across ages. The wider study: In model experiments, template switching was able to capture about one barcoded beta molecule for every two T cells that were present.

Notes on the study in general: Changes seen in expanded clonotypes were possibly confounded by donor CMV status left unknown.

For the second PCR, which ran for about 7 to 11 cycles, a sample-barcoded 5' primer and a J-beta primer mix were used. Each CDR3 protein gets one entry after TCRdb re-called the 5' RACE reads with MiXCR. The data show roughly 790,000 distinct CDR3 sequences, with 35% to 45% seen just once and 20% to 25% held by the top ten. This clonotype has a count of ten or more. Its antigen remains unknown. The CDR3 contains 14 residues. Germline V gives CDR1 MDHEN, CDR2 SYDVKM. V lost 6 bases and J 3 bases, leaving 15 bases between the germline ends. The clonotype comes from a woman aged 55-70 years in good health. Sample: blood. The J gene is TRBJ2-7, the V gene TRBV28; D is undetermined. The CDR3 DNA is TGTGCCAGCAGCCACTTCGACGCCATCTACGAGCAGTACTTC. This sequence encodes CASSHFDAIYEQYF.